The present entry profiles one TCR beta chain with its context. What it binds is unknown. The study reverse transcribed the entire isolated RNA, so it sequenced expressed TCRB transcripts. The table came from immunoSEQ multiplex PCR; TCRdb's copy has only in-frame clones and leaves some out. The sample comprises 300,000 to 450,000 clones, around a fifth of which are singletons, and roughly 0.045% rests with the top ten. These data belong to a study of beta chain features in type 1 diabetes. About the study: Across every sample, around 98 million sorted cells were examined in total. Findings and caveats of the study: Among patients, naive, central memory and Treg TCRB repertoires appeared more similar than among healthy donors.

Germline V gives CDR1 ENHRY, CDR2 SYGVKD. This CDR3 spans 17 amino acids. J lost 4 bases, V lost 0 bases, and 10 bases had no gene match. Input material: naive CD4+ T cells from blood. The rearrangement joins TRBV10-3 to TRBJ2-3; 7 bases map to TRBD1. This TCR came from a woman between 18 and 30 years old in good health. The CDR3 DNA reads as TGTGCCATCAGTGAGTCGAGTACAGGGGTTGGTGCAGATACGCAGTATTTT. Translating it yields CAISESSTGVGADTQYF.